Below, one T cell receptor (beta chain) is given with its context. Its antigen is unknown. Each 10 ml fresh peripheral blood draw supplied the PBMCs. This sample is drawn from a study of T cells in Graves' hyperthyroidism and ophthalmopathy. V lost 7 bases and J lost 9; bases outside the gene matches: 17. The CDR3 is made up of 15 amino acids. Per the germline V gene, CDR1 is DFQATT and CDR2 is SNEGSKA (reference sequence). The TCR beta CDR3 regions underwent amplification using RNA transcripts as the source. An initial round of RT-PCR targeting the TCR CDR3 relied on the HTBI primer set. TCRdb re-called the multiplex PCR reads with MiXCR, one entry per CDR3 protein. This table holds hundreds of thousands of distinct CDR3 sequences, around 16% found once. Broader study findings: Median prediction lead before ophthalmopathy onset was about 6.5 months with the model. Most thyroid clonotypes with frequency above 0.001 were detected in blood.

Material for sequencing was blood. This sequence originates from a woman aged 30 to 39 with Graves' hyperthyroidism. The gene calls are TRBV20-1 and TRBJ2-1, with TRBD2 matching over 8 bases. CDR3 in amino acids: CSVQKAGRAGGEQFF. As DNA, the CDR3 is TGCAGTGTCCAAAAGGCCGGGAGGGCCGGGGGTGAGCAGTTCTTC.